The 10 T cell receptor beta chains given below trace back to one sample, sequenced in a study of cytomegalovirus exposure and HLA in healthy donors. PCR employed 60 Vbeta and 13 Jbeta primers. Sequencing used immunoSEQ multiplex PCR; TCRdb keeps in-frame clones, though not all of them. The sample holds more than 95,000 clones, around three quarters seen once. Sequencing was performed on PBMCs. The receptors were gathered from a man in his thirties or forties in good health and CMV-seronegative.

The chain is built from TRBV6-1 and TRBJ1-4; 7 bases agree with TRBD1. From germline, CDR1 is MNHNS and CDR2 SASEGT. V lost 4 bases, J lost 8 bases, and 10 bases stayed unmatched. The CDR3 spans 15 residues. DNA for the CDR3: TGTGCCAGCAGTGGACAGGGACTGTTAGGGGAAAAACTGTTTTTT. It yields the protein CASSGQGLLGEKLFF.

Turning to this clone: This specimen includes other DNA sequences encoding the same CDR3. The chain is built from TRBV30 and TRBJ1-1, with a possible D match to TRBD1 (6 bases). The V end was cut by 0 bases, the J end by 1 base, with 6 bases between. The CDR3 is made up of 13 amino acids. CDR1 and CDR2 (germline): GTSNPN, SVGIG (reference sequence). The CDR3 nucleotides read TGTGCCTGGAGTGTACAGGGGAACACTGAAGCTTTCTTT. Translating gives CAWSVQGNTEAFF.

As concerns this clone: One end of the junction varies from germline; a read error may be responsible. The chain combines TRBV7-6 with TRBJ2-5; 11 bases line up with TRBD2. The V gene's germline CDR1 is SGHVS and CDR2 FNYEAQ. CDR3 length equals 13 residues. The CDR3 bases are TGTGCCAGCAGCTCGACCCTAGCGGGGGGCCCCCACTTC. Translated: CASSSTLAGGPHF. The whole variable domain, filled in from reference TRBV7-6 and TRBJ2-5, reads GAGVSQSPRYKVTKRGQDVALRCDPISGHVSLYWYRQALGQGPEFLTYFNYEAQQDKSGLPNDRFSAERPEGSISTLTIQRTEQRDSAMYRCASSSTLAGGPHFGPGTRLLVL.

CDR3 region: CASSIPRQGYYNEQFF. The CDR3 nucleotides read TGTGCCAGTAGTATTCCCCGACAGGGATACTACAATGAGCAGTTCTTC. The chain uses TRBV19 and TRBJ2-1, with TRBD1 matching over 7 bases. Per the germline V gene, CDR1 is LNHDA and CDR2 is SQIVND (reference sequence). The CDR3 has 16 amino acids. V trimming: 3 bases; J trimming: 3 bases; junction bases outside the gene matches: 8.

The CDR3 nucleotides read TGTGCCAGCAGCTCCTACAGGGGGCCGAATCAGCCCCAGCATTTT. Amino acid sequence: CASSSYRGPNQPQHF. The gene calls are TRBV5-8 and TRBJ1-5; 9 positions match TRBD1. Germline assignment: CDR1 SGHTS and CDR2 YDEGEE. The V segment lost 3 bases and the J segment 4 bases; nucleotides outside the gene matches: 5. This CDR3 is 15 amino acids long. Variable domain in full (rest from reference TRBV5-8 and TRBJ1-5): EAGVTQSPTHLIKTRGQQATLRCSPISGHTSVYWYQQALGLGLQFLLWYDEGEERNRGNFPPRFSGRQFPNYSSELNVNALELEDSALYLCASSSYRGPNQPQHFGDGTRLSIL.

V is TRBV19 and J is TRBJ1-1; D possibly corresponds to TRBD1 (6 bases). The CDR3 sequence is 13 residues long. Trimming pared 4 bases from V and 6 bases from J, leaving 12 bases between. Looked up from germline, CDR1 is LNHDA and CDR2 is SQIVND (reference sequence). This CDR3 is CASSTTGFAEAFF. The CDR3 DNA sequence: TGTGCCAGTAGTACTACAGGGTTTGCTGAAGCTTTCTTT.

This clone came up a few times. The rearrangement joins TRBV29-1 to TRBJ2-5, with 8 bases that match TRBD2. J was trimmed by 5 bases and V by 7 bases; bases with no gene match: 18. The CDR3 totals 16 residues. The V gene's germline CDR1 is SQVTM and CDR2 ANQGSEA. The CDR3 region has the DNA TGCAGCGCCGTTAGGGGAGGGGCGGGAGGAGGGGAGACCCAGTACTTC. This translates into CSAVRGGAGGGETQYF.

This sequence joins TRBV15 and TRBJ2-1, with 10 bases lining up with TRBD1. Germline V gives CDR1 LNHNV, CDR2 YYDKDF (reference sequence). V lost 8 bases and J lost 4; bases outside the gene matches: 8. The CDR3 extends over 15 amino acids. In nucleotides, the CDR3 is TGTGCCACCGGTAGGGACAGGGGTACATACAATGAGCAGTTCTTC. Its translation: CATGRDRGTYNEQFF.

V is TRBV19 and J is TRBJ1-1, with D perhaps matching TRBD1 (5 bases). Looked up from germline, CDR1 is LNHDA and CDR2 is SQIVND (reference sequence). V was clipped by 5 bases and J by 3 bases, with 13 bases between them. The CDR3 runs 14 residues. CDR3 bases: TGTGCCAGTAGTTCTAGGGGCACGGACACTGAAGCTTTCTTT. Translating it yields CASSSRGTDTEAFF.

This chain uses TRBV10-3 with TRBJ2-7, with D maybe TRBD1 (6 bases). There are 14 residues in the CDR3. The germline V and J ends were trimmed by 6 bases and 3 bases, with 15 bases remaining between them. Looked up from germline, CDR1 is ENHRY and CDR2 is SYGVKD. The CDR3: CAIRTTGTSYEQYF. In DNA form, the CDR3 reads TGTGCCATCAGGACGACCGGGACAAGCTACGAGCAGTACTTC.